The 32 T cell receptor beta chains given below trace back to one sample, sequenced in a study of Ad26.COV2.S vaccination and SARS-CoV-2 variants. The treatment is: around 19 received Ad26.COV2.S at low or high dose, single or two shots; about 5 received placebo; per-sample allocation not given. Sampling was done on day 63 after the first vaccine or placebo injection. Clones were read by immunoSEQ multiplex PCR, and TCRdb kept only the in-frame ones, dropping some. The data hold about 400,000 clones, with over 75% observed a single time. The material was peripheral blood, obtained in a trial of Ad26.COV2.S vaccine versus placebo. The origin of the receptors is a person aged 18-65 years who received the Ad26.COV2.S COVID-19 vaccine or a placebo.

The genes are TRBV5-1 and TRBJ1-1, with D unclear. The CDR3 sequence is 13 residues long. Germline lookup yields CDR1 SGHRS and CDR2 YFSETQ. Trimming pared 1 base from V and 1 base from J, leaving 5 bases between. The CDR3 reads CASSLKRNTEAFF. The CDR3 region has the DNA TGCGCCAGCAGCTTGAAGCGGAACACTGAAGCTTTCTTT.

J is TRBJ2-1 and V is TRBV12-3 or TRBV12-4, with unresolved D. Trimming pared 5 bases from V and 7 bases from J, leaving 6 bases between. The CDR3 is 11 residues long. The CDR3 DNA reads TGTGCCAGCAGTGTCAATAATGAGCAGTTCTTC. This encodes CASSVNNEQFF.

The rearrangement joins TRBV28 to TRBJ1-2, with 9 positions matching TRBD1. Germline CDR1 is MDHEN and CDR2 is SYDVKM. Germline trimming cut 7 bases from V and 5 bases from J; bases unmatched to any gene: 5. The length of the CDR3 is 13 residues. CDR3 region: CASKLTGGYGYTF. In DNA form, the CDR3 reads TGTGCCAGCAAGCTGACAGGGGGGTATGGCTACACCTTC.

This rearrangement joins TRBV27 to TRBJ2-7; D tentatively fits TRBD1 or TRBD2 (5 bases each). The CDR3 runs 14 residues. Per germline, CDR1 MNHEY and CDR2 SMNVEV (reference sequence). V was cut by 7 bases and J by 2 bases, with 15 bases left in between. Here the CDR3 reads CASKWGPGPYEQYF. DNA of the CDR3: TGTGCCAGCAAATGGGGACCAGGGCCCTACGAGCAGTACTTC.

The chain couples TRBV19 to TRBJ1-1; weak D call: TRBD1 (5 bases). V was shortened by 7 bases and J by 1 base, with 13 bases between the two germline ends. CDR3 length: 14 residues. CDR1 is LNHDA and CDR2 is SQIVND in the germline V gene (reference sequence). The CDR3 loop is CASTRGRGNTEAFF. The CDR3 DNA follows: TGTGCCAGTACACGGGGAAGGGGGAACACTGAAGCTTTCTTT. Variable domain in full (rest from reference TRBV19 and TRBJ1-1): DGGITQSPKYLFRKEGQNVTLSCEQNLNHDAMYWYRQDPGQGLRLIYYSQIVNDFQKGDIAEGYSVSREKKESFPLTVTSAQKNPTAFYLCASTRGRGNTEAFFGQGTRLTVV.

The chain combines TRBV6-6 with TRBJ2-1; D may be TRBD2 (6 bases). Trimming took 6 bases from V and 4 from J, leaving 13 bases between them. The CDR3 has 14 residues. From germline, CDR1 is MNHNY and CDR2 SVGAGI (reference sequence). In DNA form, the CDR3 reads TGTGCCAGCAGAAGGCGGGACGGATACAATGAGCAGTTCTTC. It specifies CASRRRDGYNEQFF.

CDR3 protein: CASSLGPGQGAGNTIYF. The CDR3 nucleotides are TGTGCCAGCAGCTTGGGTCCGGGACAGGGAGCTGGAAACACCATATATTTT. The V gene is TRBV5-4, the J gene TRBJ1-3; 9 nucleotides agree with TRBD1. The CDR3 is 17 amino acids. The germline CDR1 and CDR2 sequences are SGHNT and YYREEE (reference sequence). Trimming took 0 bases from V and 2 from J; bases not matched to a gene: 6.

This chain connects TRBV27 to TRBJ1-1, with TRBD1 matching 8 bases. The CDR3 is 15 residues long. Germline values: CDR1 MNHEY, CDR2 SMNVEV (reference sequence). The trim removed 5 bases at V and 2 bases at J, leaving 7 bases unmatched. The CDR3 is CASSPLDRVNTEAFF. The DNA for the CDR3 is TGTGCCAGCAGTCCACTGGACAGGGTAAACACTGAAGCTTTCTTT.

The table lists this clone with a count of one. The chain uses TRBV28 and TRBJ2-7; perhaps TRBD1 as D (6 bases). CDR1 is MDHEN, CDR2 SYDVKM, per germline. The CDR3 has 14 residues. V lost 5 bases and J lost 2, with 13 bases in between. The CDR3 nucleotides read TGTGCCAGCAGTCCCCGGGGACACCCCTACGAGCAGTACTTC. It codes for CASSPRGHPYEQYF.

The V gene is TRBV6-1, the J gene TRBJ2-1; TRBD2 aligns across 10 bases. This CDR3 has 15 amino acids. CDR1 is MNHNS, CDR2 SASEGT, per germline. Trimming removed 3 bases from V and 7 bases from J; junction bases left unmatched: 6. The CDR3 is CASSEGTSDTNEQFF. The CDR3 DNA follows: TGTGCCAGCAGTGAGGGGACTAGCGATACGAATGAGCAGTTCTTC.

The gene calls are TRBV11-2 and TRBJ2-7; 7 bases are a match to TRBD1. The CDR3 covers 16 residues. CDR1 is SGHAT, CDR2 FQNNGV, per germline. The ends lost 4 bases at V and 6 bases at J; junction bases unmatched: 15. The CDR3 nucleotides read TGTGCCAGCAGCTCCCTAGGGGGCAGGGTGCTGGGCGAGCAGTACTTC. Encoded protein: CASSSLGGRVLGEQYF.

V gene TRBV10-2 combines with J gene TRBJ2-5; 7 bases are a match to TRBD2. The CDR3 is made up of 13 amino acids. CDR1 and CDR2 (germline): WSHSY, SAAADI. Trimming at V came to 5 bases and at J to 9 bases, leaving 9 bases not matched to a gene. CDR3 sequence (DNA): TGCGCCAGCAGTCCGAGGTCGCGGGAGCCCCAGTACTTC. Translation gives CASSPRSREPQYF.

In its sample, this clone was seen a few times. The chain combines TRBV2 with TRBJ1-1; D remains ambiguous. The germline V gene encodes CDR1 SNHLY and CDR2 FYNNEI. V was pared by 3 bases and J by 1 base, with 6 bases between. The CDR3 is 13 amino acids. CDR3 sequence: CASSDVRNTEAFF. CDR3 DNA sequence: TGTGCCAGCAGTGACGTTAGGAACACTGAAGCTTTCTTT. Complete variable domain (other parts from reference TRBV2 and TRBJ1-1): EPEVTQTPSHQVTQMGQEVILRCVPISNHLYFYWYRQILGQKVEFLVSFYNNEISEKSEIFDDQFSVERPDGSNFTLKIRSTKLEDSAMYFCASSDVRNTEAFFGQGTRLTVV.

The J gene is TRBJ1-2, the V gene TRBV6-5; D is uncertain. The germline V gene encodes CDR1 MNHEY and CDR2 SVGAGI. CDR3 length: 12 amino acids. The V gene lost 7 bases and the J gene lost 8 bases, with 14 bases spanning the gap. Here the CDR3 DNA reads TGTGCCAGCACCCAGATTGGGAGAGGCTACACCTTC. This codes for CASTQIGRGYTF.

The chain links TRBV29-1 to TRBJ2-7, with 7 bases lining up with TRBD1. The J segment lost 7 bases and the V segment lost 5 bases, leaving 8 bases of the junction unmatched. The CDR3 is 12 residues long. Looked up from germline, CDR1 is SQVTM and CDR2 is ANQGSEA. The CDR3 nucleotides read TGCAGCGTTTCTGAGGGGGCTGGAGAGCAGTACTTC. Residues: CSVSEGAGEQYF.

V gene TRBV7-9 combines with J gene TRBJ2-3; possibly TRBD1 for D (6 bases). In germline, CDR1 is SEHNR, CDR2 FQNEAQ (reference sequence). The ends were cut back, 5 bases at V and 3 bases at J, with 21 bases in the middle. This CDR3 has 17 residues. The CDR3 nucleotides read TGTGCCAGCAGCCGTGCCATTTCACAGGGTAGTACAGATACGCAGTATTTT. This encodes CASSRAISQGSTDTQYF.

J is TRBJ1-1 and V is TRBV19, with TRBD1 identical over 8 bases. V lost 10 bases, J lost 4 bases, and 8 bases stayed unmatched. This CDR3 is 13 amino acids long. The germline V gene encodes CDR1 LNHDA and CDR2 SQIVND (reference sequence). CDR3 in amino acids: CATAGTGGTEAFF. CDR3 DNA sequence: TGTGCCACTGCCGGGACAGGAGGCACTGAAGCTTTCTTT.

The gene calls are TRBV7-7 and TRBJ2-3; D might be TRBD1 (7 bases). The CDR3 sequence is 15 residues long. Trimming removed 5 bases from V and 3 bases from J, with 15 bases in between. Germline assignment: CDR1 SSHAT and CDR2 FNYEAQ (reference sequence). CDR3 in DNA: TGTGCCAGCAGCCGAGGACAGGAGGGGACAGATACGCAGTATTTT. Its protein is CASSRGQEGTDTQYF.

CDR3 in amino acids: CASSQDVRAGSTEAFF. CDR3 coding DNA: TGCGCCAGCAGCCAAGATGTGAGGGCGGGGTCCACTGAAGCTTTCTTT. V is TRBV4-3 and J is TRBJ1-1; no clear D gene. This CDR3 contains 16 residues. Trimming pared 0 bases from V and 4 bases from J, leaving 15 bases between. Looked up from germline, CDR1 is LGHNA and CDR2 is YSLEER.

The gene calls are TRBV30 and TRBJ2-3, with a possible D match to TRBD2 (6 bases). CDR1 is GTSNPN and CDR2 is SVGIG in the germline V gene (reference sequence). The length of the CDR3 is 15 residues. V lost 0 bases, J lost 1 base, and 11 bases lay in between. Written as DNA, the CDR3 is TGTGCCTGGAGTGTTGGAGGGCATGGCACAGATACGCAGTATTTT. This codes for CAWSVGGHGTDTQYF.

The chain combines TRBV7-9 with TRBJ2-7, with a possible D match to TRBD2 (5 bases). Trimming took 2 bases from V and 0 from J, leaving 8 bases between them. The germline V gene has CDR1 SEHNR and CDR2 FQNEAQ (reference sequence). The CDR3 contains 14 residues. The CDR3 is CASSLSGSSYEQYF. The CDR3 DNA reads TGTGCCAGCAGCTTAAGCGGCAGCTCCTACGAGCAGTACTTC.

This sequence joins TRBV28 and TRBJ1-3; a possible D gene is TRBD1 (5 bases). The CDR3 contains 16 residues. Germline loops: CDR1 MDHEN, CDR2 SYDVKM. Between the trimmed V and J ends, which lost 6 bases and 4 bases, there was a span of 19 bases. The CDR3 loop is CASSSRTFLAGNTIYF. In DNA form, the CDR3 reads TGTGCCAGCAGCTCCCGGACATTCCTGGCCGGAAACACCATATATTTT.

The table lists this clone with a count of one. The V and J genes are TRBV5-1 and TRBJ1-5; weak D call: TRBD1 (6 bases). From germline, CDR1 is SGHRS and CDR2 YFSETQ. The V and J ends lost 4 bases and 1 base respectively, with 9 bases between them. The CDR3 is made up of 14 amino acids. CDR3 DNA sequence: TGCGCCAGCAGCGGACAGCGGAGCAATCAGCCCCAGCATTTT. Its translation is CASSGQRSNQPQHF.

The chain couples TRBV4-2 to TRBJ2-1; 7 bases are a match to TRBD2. V was clipped by 0 bases and J by 3 bases; unmatched bases: 8. The germline gives CDR1 LGHNA, CDR2 YNFKEQ. The CDR3 contains 17 residues. The chain's CDR3 is CASSQERRASGYNEQFF. The DNA for the CDR3 is TGTGCCAGCAGCCAAGAAAGGAGGGCTAGCGGCTACAATGAGCAGTTCTTC.

The chain carries TRBV7-2 and TRBJ2-2; D call uncertain. Germline-derived CDR1 and CDR2 are SGHTA and FQGNSA. The CDR3 consists of 13 residues. V was shortened by 2 bases and J by 7 bases, with 8 bases between the two germline ends. The CDR3 DNA reads as TGTGCCAGCAGCTTAAGGCGTGGCGGGGAGCTGTTTTTT. Translation: CASSLRRGGELFF.

The gene calls are TRBV5-1 and TRBJ2-7, with D hard to call. V lost 6 bases and J 5 bases, leaving 9 bases between the germline ends. Germline CDR1 and CDR2: SGHRS and YFSETQ. CDR3 size: 11 residues. For the CDR3, the DNA is TGCGCCAGCACCGGAGATGACGAGCAGTACTTC. Its translation: CASTGDDEQYF.

The chain links TRBV11-2 to TRBJ2-7; D call uncertain. Germline V gene lookup returns CDR1 SGHAT and CDR2 FQNNGV. The CDR3 has 17 amino acids. Trimming removed 4 bases at V and 2 bases at J, with 21 bases between. The CDR3 coding sequence is TGTGCCAGCAGCTCCCGGACGGTTCTGACGCTACCCTACGAGCAGTACTTC. Its protein product is CASSSRTVLTLPYEQYF.

V usage is TRBV4-2 and J usage is TRBJ1-2, with TRBD1 as a possible D gene (5 bases). This CDR3 region has 15 residues. V lost 3 bases to trimming and J lost 6 bases, with 17 bases between them. Per the germline V gene, CDR1 is LGHNA and CDR2 is YNFKEQ. The CDR3 loop reads CASSHENTGTDGYTF. CDR3 DNA sequence: TGTGCCAGCAGCCACGAAAACACCGGGACTGATGGCTACACCTTC.

CDR3 residues: CSASSGTSDADTQYF. DNA for the CDR3: TGCAGTGCTAGTTCCGGGACTAGCGACGCAGATACGCAGTATTTT. This chain joins TRBV20-1 and TRBJ2-3; TRBD2 matches 10 bases. This CDR3 region has 15 residues. After removal of 3 bases from V and 4 bases from J, the junction contained 7 bases not matched to a gene. Germline CDR1 DFQATT, CDR2 SNEGSKA (reference sequence).

The chain joins TRBV5-1 to TRBJ2-1; 14 bases line up with TRBD2. From germline, CDR1 is SGHRS and CDR2 YFSETQ. The CDR3 sequence is 18 residues long. The J segment lost 7 bases and the V segment lost 4 bases, leaving 13 bases of the junction unmatched. The CDR3 loop reads CASSVGEPGLAGANEQFF. For the CDR3, the DNA is TGCGCCAGCAGCGTAGGGGAACCGGGACTAGCGGGAGCTAATGAGCAGTTCTTC.

This clone was seen a handful of times. This chain uses TRBV4-2 with TRBJ1-1; D is possibly TRBD1 (6 bases). Germline V gene sequence: CDR1 LGHNA, CDR2 YNFKEQ. CDR3 size: 15 residues. Between the trimmed V and J ends, which lost 4 bases and 1 base, there was a span of 13 bases. DNA for the CDR3: TGTGCCAGCAGCCGGTCCAGGGGCACGAACACTGAAGCTTTCTTT. This translates into CASSRSRGTNTEAFF.

The V call is TRBV28, the J call TRBJ1-5; 9 positions match TRBD1. The CDR3 totals 14 residues. CDR1 and CDR2 (germline): MDHEN, SYDVKM. Trimming at V came to 5 bases and at J to 6 bases, leaving 5 bases not matched to a gene. The CDR3 DNA follows: TGTGCCAGCAGTACAGGGGGCGCCGGTCAGCCCCAGCATTTT. It encodes CASSTGGAGQPQHF.